This T cell receptor (beta chain) was observed in a study of response to subunit inactivated influenza vaccine. Findings and limits, study-wide: Every seasonal influenza vaccination brings in few new T cells, the authors suggested.

The CDR3 spans 15 residues. Unmatched junction bases numbered 10, after V lost 4 bases and J lost 6 bases. Per germline, CDR1 LNHNV and CDR2 YYDKDF (reference sequence). Remarks on this clonotype: Its specificity is unknown.

One entry per CDR3 protein, called by TCRdb with MiXCR from the RT-PCR reads. Found here are around 850,000 distinct CDR3 sequences, 15% to 20% of them singletons; the top ten hold roughly a tenth. The origin of this receptor is a man aged 50-59 years who received an inactivated influenza vaccine. The sequenced sample was PBMCs from blood, obtained more than 4 days after vaccination. The chain carries TRBV15 and TRBJ2-7; 9 bases map to TRBD2. The CDR3 DNA sequence: TGTGCCACCAGCACTACTCCGCTAGCGGGAAGCGAGCAGTACTTC. This encodes CATSTTPLAGSEQYF.